A single sample is the source of the 9 T cell receptor beta chains below, sequenced in a study of blood T cell repertoires in COVID-19. The method was immunoSEQ multiplex PCR; TCRdb's version includes in-frame clones alone and lacks a portion of them. The sample has around 110,000 clones, about nine tenths seen once; the top ten hold 4% to 5%. The sequenced sample was peripheral blood. These receptors originate from a man in his forties with acute or convalescent COVID-19.

This chain joins TRBV7-9 and TRBJ1-3, with TRBD1 identical over 8 bases. V dropped 5 bases and J dropped 2; count of bases not matched to a gene: 5. Per the germline V gene, CDR1 is SEHNR and CDR2 is FQNEAQ (reference sequence). The CDR3 has 15 amino acids. This chain's CDR3 is CASSPGGAAGNTIYF. The CDR3 DNA reads TGTGCCAGCAGCCCAGGGGGCGCGGCTGGAAACACCATATATTTT.

The CDR3 bases are TGCGCCAGCGACCCCGACGGAGGTGAAGGTGGCTACACCTTC. It specifies CASDPDGGEGGYTF. The chain is built from TRBV5-1 and TRBJ1-2; D is unclear. The CDR3 spans 14 residues. The V gene lost 7 bases and the J gene lost 7 bases, with 20 bases spanning the gap. The germline V gene encodes CDR1 SGHRS and CDR2 YFSETQ.

This clone was seen a single time. This rearrangement joins TRBV5-6 to TRBJ2-5; TRBD1 matches 11 bases. This CDR3 has 15 residues. The germline V gene has CDR1 SGHDT and CDR2 YYEEEE. Trimming cost V 3 bases and J 5 bases; bases outside gene matches: 6. DNA of the CDR3: TGTGCCAGCAGCTCCACCGGGACAGGGGGGGAGACCCAGTACTTC. Protein product: CASSSTGTGGETQYF.

DNA of the CDR3: TGCGCCAGCAGCTCCAGGGACTACTATGGCTACACCTTC. Protein product: CASSSRDYYGYTF. The chain carries TRBV5-1 and TRBJ1-2; TRBD1 might be the D (5 bases). CDR3 length equals 13 residues. Germline V gene data show CDR1 as SGHRS and CDR2 as YFSETQ. The V end was cut by 3 bases, the J end by 3 bases, with 9 bases between.

The chain has TRBV19 and TRBJ1-1, with TRBD1 as a possible D gene (5 bases). The CDR3 consists of 15 residues. The V end lost 7 bases, the J end lost 1 base, and 16 bases lay between the germline ends. The V gene's germline CDR1 is LNHDA and CDR2 SQIVND (reference sequence). The CDR3 protein is CASTVGDSGNTEAFF. For the CDR3, the DNA is TGTGCCAGTACCGTAGGGGACTCCGGGAACACTGAAGCTTTCTTT.

The chain employs TRBV6-5 and TRBJ2-3; D may be TRBD2 (6 bases). This CDR3 contains 13 residues. V lost 6 bases and J lost 1, with 8 bases in between. Per germline, CDR1 MNHEY and CDR2 SVGAGI. CDR3 sequence: CASRREGTDTQYF. The CDR3 DNA follows: TGTGCCAGCAGGAGGGAGGGCACAGATACGCAGTATTTT.

The rearrangement joins TRBV30 to TRBJ1-5; 8 bases are shared with TRBD1. Germline CDR1 reads GTSNPN; CDR2 reads SVGIG (reference sequence). The CDR3 runs 16 residues. V lost 0 bases, J lost 3 bases, and 7 bases stayed unmatched. Here the CDR3 DNA reads TGTGCCTGGAGTGTACGGACAGGGTCGGTCAATCAGCCCCAGCATTTT. It specifies CAWSVRTGSVNQPQHF.

This chain joins TRBV9 and TRBJ1-3; 8 nucleotides align to TRBD1. V was clipped by 4 bases and J by 2 bases; unmatched bases: 11. The germline V gene encodes CDR1 SGDLS and CDR2 YYNGEE. This CDR3 comprises 17 residues. The CDR3 bases are TGTGCCAGCAGCTCCTTTTCCCGGACAGGGACTGGAAACACCATATATTTT. Translation: CASSSFSRTGTGNTIYF.

The chain carries TRBV19 and TRBJ1-5; D is possibly TRBD1 (6 bases). The CDR3 runs to 16 residues. V was cut by 0 bases and J by 7 bases, with 16 bases left in between. CDR1 and CDR2 from the germline V gene are LNHDA and SQIVND (reference sequence). In DNA, the CDR3 is TGTGCCAGTAGTATAGAGGGCAGGGCGCAGGGGCAGCCCCAGCATTTT. As protein: CASSIEGRAQGQPQHF.